This T cell receptor beta chain derives from a study of radiotherapy plus CTLA-4 blockade in lung cancer. Points from the study as a whole: Early blood T cell clone changes and increased post-radiation serum interferon-beta were reportedly the strongest response predictors.

To note about this clone: The target antigen is unknown.

The CDR3 loop spans 15 amino acids. Trimming pared 1 base from V and 1 base from J, leaving 13 bases between. The germline gives CDR1 GTSNPN, CDR2 SVGIG (reference sequence). Measured with immunoSEQ multiplex PCR; TCRdb has only the in-frame clones, and not every one. The repertoire holds approximately 100,000 clones, 85% seen once, with 2% to 2.5% in the top ten. This sequence originates from a human donor with non-small cell lung cancer that progressed on radiotherapy plus ipilimumab. Some clones in this sample may be carry-over from other donors' samples. The rearrangement uses TRBV30 and TRBJ1-2; D not resolved. The sequenced sample was peripheral blood, obtained from a patient treated with radiotherapy plus ipilimumab. CDR3 region: CAWSGKTVRNYGYTF. In DNA, the CDR3 is TGTGCCTGGAGTGGAAAGACGGTGCGTAACTATGGCTACACCTTC.